The 15 T cell receptor beta chains presented below share a single source sample, sequenced in a study of Ad26.COV2.S vaccination and SARS-CoV-2 variants (dated by TCRdb to 2020 to 2023). Libraries came from the immunoSEQ multiplex PCR assay. TCRdb took this table from immuneACCESS and kept in-frame rearrangements with V and J called. Such tables lack part of the clones; where checked against another copy, unresolved V genes explain under half of the gap, and the rest is unexplained. The sample contains fewer than 400,000 clones, approximately 80% of them found a single time. The top ten clones comprise 2% to 2.5% of the sample. The meaning of the sample's treatment or condition label: roughly 20 received Ad26.COV2.S at low or high dose, single or two shots; about 5 received placebo; per-sample allocation not given. Repertoires of vaccine and placebo recipients were sequenced from samples collected on day 63 after the first injection.

The starting material was peripheral blood, obtained in a trial of Ad26.COV2.S vaccine versus placebo. Receptors originate from a person aged 18-65 years who received the Ad26.COV2.S COVID-19 vaccine or a placebo.

The gene calls are TRBV28 and TRBJ2-6; D is ambiguous. The CDR3 is 15 amino acids. The ends were cut back, 8 bases at V and 5 bases at J, with 16 bases in the middle. Per the germline V gene, CDR1 is MDHEN and CDR2 is SYDVKM. In DNA, the CDR3 is TGTGCCAGCCAAGTAGAGGCCGCAAGGGCCAACGTCCTGACTTTC. This translates into CASQVEAARANVLTF.

J is TRBJ1-1 and V is TRBV6-1; tentative D call: TRBD1 (5 bases). CDR1 and CDR2 (germline): MNHNS, SASEGT. The CDR3 is 15 residues long. Trimming stripped 1 base from V and 4 bases from J, with 13 bases between. CDR3 sequence (DNA): TGTGCCAGCAGTGAAGTTGGGGGTTGGGGCACTGAAGCTTTCTTT. Translation: CASSEVGGWGTEAFF.

The rearrangement joins TRBV19 to TRBJ2-2; D may match TRBD1 or TRBD2 (5 bases each). V lost 3 bases and J 2 bases, leaving 13 bases between the germline ends. The CDR3 has 16 amino acids. Germline V CDR1 and CDR2: LNHDA, SQIVND (reference sequence). CDR3 DNA: TGTGCCAGTAGTATTTCGGGGCCCCCCAACACCGGGGAGCTGTTTTTT. Its translation: CASSISGPPNTGELFF.

The rearrangement joins TRBV18 to TRBJ1-2, with TRBD1 matching 9 bases. CDR1 is KGHSH and CDR2 is LQKENI in the germline V gene. CDR3 length: 15 residues. J gave up 8 bases and V 5 bases, and 12 bases lay outside the gene matches. CDR3 protein: CASSTAGTGLRGYTF. CDR3 sequence (DNA): TGTGCCAGCTCAACTGCCGGGACAGGGTTACGAGGCTACACCTTC.

A word on this clone: Other DNA sequences within the sample encode an identical CDR3. This chain uses TRBV6-5 with TRBJ2-3; D remains unclear. The germline gives CDR1 MNHEY, CDR2 SVGAGI. Trimming removed 6 bases at V and 0 bases at J, with 4 bases between. This CDR3 has 12 residues. CDR3 region: CASSSSTDTQYF. CDR3 nucleotide sequence: TGTGCCAGCAGCTCCAGCACAGATACGCAGTATTTT.

This clone appeared once. The gene calls are TRBV6-5 and TRBJ1-4, with D unresolved. V dropped 6 bases and J dropped 11 bases, with 16 bases sitting between them. This CDR3 region has 13 residues. Germline V lookup: CDR1 MNHEY, CDR2 SVGAGI. The CDR3 is CASSPRPRAKLFF. DNA for the CDR3: TGTGCCAGCAGCCCCAGACCTCGGGCCAAACTGTTTTTT.

This chain connects TRBV7-3 to TRBJ1-2; 7 bases are a match to TRBD1. Germline lookup yields CDR1 SGHTA and CDR2 FQGTGA. This CDR3 spans 13 amino acids. J lost 4 bases, V lost 5 bases, and 4 bases had no gene match. DNA of the CDR3: TGTGCCAGCAGCCGACAGGGTACCTATGGCTACACCTTC. This gives the protein CASSRQGTYGYTF.

This clone was observed a single time. The chain joins TRBV19 to TRBJ2-2; D might be TRBD1 (5 bases). Trimming stripped 6 bases from V and 6 bases from J, with 20 bases between. Germline CDR1 reads LNHDA; CDR2 reads SQIVND (reference sequence). This CDR3 is built from 16 residues. In DNA form, the CDR3 reads TGTGCCAGTAGGTCGGAGTCGAGGCAGGGATCCGGGGAGCTGTTTTTT. Protein sequence: CASRSESRQGSGELFF.

This chain connects TRBV9 to TRBJ1-3; tentatively, D is TRBD1 (5 bases). The germline V gene has CDR1 SGDLS and CDR2 YYNGEE. Trimming took 2 bases from V and 2 from J, leaving 11 bases between them. CDR3 length: 15 residues. The CDR3 nucleotides are TGTGCCAGCAGCGTTGAATTCAGGGCTGGAAACACCATATATTTT. It yields the protein CASSVEFRAGNTIYF.

The chain has TRBV21-1 and TRBJ2-1. TRBV21-1 constitutes a pseudogene. The CDR3 loop spans 15 amino acids. The CDR3 loop reads CASKPSGTKIREQFF. The CDR3 DNA is TGTGCCAGCAAGCCCTCCGGGACGAAGATCAGGGAGCAGTTCTTC.

This clone turned up a few times. The chain joins TRBV14 to TRBJ1-4; D not certain. Trimming stripped 0 bases from V and 0 bases from J, with 14 bases between. The CDR3 runs to 18 residues. Germline loops: CDR1 SGHDN, CDR2 FVKESK. CDR3 DNA sequence: TGTGCCAGCAGCCAAGATATTGGCAACATTCCAACTAATGAAAAACTGTTTTTT. This translates into CASSQDIGNIPTNEKLFF.

The CDR3 bases are TGCGCCAGCAGCGTTGGGGATCTGTACCAAGAGACCCAGTACTTC. As protein: CASSVGDLYQETQYF. The V gene is TRBV5-1, the J gene TRBJ2-5; D remains unclear. V lost 4 bases, J lost 0 bases, and 13 bases lay in between. Germline lookup yields CDR1 SGHRS and CDR2 YFSETQ. The CDR3 has 15 residues.

V is TRBV28 and J is TRBJ1-5, with D unresolved. From germline, CDR1 is MDHEN and CDR2 SYDVKM. The CDR3 is made up of 16 amino acids. V was cut by 6 bases and J by 0 bases, with 15 bases left in between. This CDR3 reads CASRMSWADSNQPQHF. In nucleotides, the CDR3 is TGTGCCAGCAGGATGAGTTGGGCAGATAGCAATCAGCCCCAGCATTTT.

The CDR3 nucleotides are TGTGCCAGTAGTATAGAGCGCACAGATACGCAGTATTTT. Its protein is CASSIERTDTQYF. V gene TRBV19 combines with J gene TRBJ2-3; the D is unclear. Germline-derived CDR1 and CDR2 are LNHDA and SQIVND (reference sequence). The CDR3 has 13 amino acids. V gave up 0 bases and J gave up 1 base, with 2 bases separating them.

The chain has TRBV5-1 and TRBJ2-1, with 9 nucleotides matching TRBD1. CDR1 and CDR2 (germline): SGHRS, YFSETQ. J was trimmed by 2 bases and V by 4 bases; bases with no gene match: 4. The CDR3 runs 15 residues. CDR3 sequence (DNA): TGCGCCAGCAGCAGAGGACAGGGGACCTACAATGAGCAGTTCTTC. Its protein product is CASSRGQGTYNEQFF.